The 9 T cell receptor beta chains given below trace back to one sample, sequenced in a study of PD-L1 blockade in urothelial cancer. As to time point: pretreatment peripheral blood. Assay used: immunoSEQ multiplex PCR; TCRdb lists only in-frame clones, some missing. This sample has tens of thousands of clones; roughly 90% occur once, and the top ten carry approximately 5%. The material sequenced was PBMCs, taken around atezolizumab (anti-PD-L1) treatment. The source of these receptors is a man between 65 and 79 years old with urothelial cancer.

The rearrangement joins TRBV23-1 to TRBJ1-2, with D uncertain. TRBV23-1 is annotated as an ORF whose role is uncertain. The CDR3 has 13 residues. With 3 bases removed from V and 4 bases from J, the gap between germline ends came to 9 bases. CDR3 sequence reads: CASSHRGFYGYTF. The CDR3 nucleotides read TGCGCCAGCAGTCACAGAGGATTCTATGGCTACACCTTC.

The chain couples TRBV6-6 to TRBJ1-3, with a weak D call TRBD1 (5 bases). Trimming took 0 bases from V and 5 from J, leaving 14 bases between them. This CDR3 has 16 residues. Germline V gene lookup returns CDR1 MNHNY and CDR2 SVGAGI (reference sequence). The chain's CDR3 is CASSYSIRQHRNTIYF. CDR3 DNA: TGTGCCAGCAGTTACTCGATAAGACAGCACCGAAACACCATATATTTT.

This clone was seen a handful of times. J is TRBJ2-3 and V is TRBV6-5, with TRBD1 as a possible D gene (6 bases). V was shortened by 2 bases and J by 3 bases, with 9 bases between the two germline ends. From germline, CDR1 is MNHEY and CDR2 SVGAGI. The CDR3 has 14 residues. This CDR3 is CASSYGQGTDTQYF. The CDR3 coding sequence is TGTGCCAGCAGTTACGGGCAGGGGACAGATACGCAGTATTTT.

Only one count was recorded for this clone. The CDR3 protein is CASSRIRGNEQFF. DNA of the CDR3: TGCGCCAGCAGCCGAATCAGGGGCAATGAGCAGTTCTTC. The chain combines TRBV5-1 with TRBJ2-1, with a weak D call TRBD1 (6 bases). The CDR3 loop spans 13 amino acids. Germline lookup yields CDR1 SGHRS and CDR2 YFSETQ. Trimming took 4 bases from V and 6 from J, leaving 11 bases between them.

The chain joins TRBV11-2 to TRBJ2-5, with D possibly matching TRBD2 (5 bases). This CDR3 comprises 15 residues. Trimming removed 5 bases at V and 1 base at J, with 14 bases between. From germline, CDR1 is SGHAT and CDR2 FQNNGV. CDR3 nucleotide sequence: TGTGCCAGCAGCCAGCCCAGCGGTCTCCAAGAGACCCAGTACTTC. Protein sequence: CASSQPSGLQETQYF.

V gene TRBV6-1 combines with J gene TRBJ2-1, with D possibly TRBD1 on 5 matching bases. The germline gives CDR1 MNHNS, CDR2 SASEGT. Trimming stripped 9 bases from V and 1 base from J, with 13 bases between. The CDR3 contains 14 residues. This chain's CDR3 is CASTLRGSYNEQFF. The CDR3 DNA is TGTGCCAGTACTTTAAGGGGATCCTACAATGAGCAGTTCTTC.

This sequence joins TRBV9 and TRBJ2-1, with TRBD2 matching over 7 bases. Per germline, CDR1 SGDLS and CDR2 YYNGEE. J was trimmed by 4 bases and V by 0 bases; bases with no gene match: 1. This CDR3 contains 14 residues. The CDR3 loop reads CASSVASGYNEQFF. As DNA, the CDR3 is TGTGCCAGCAGCGTAGCTAGCGGATACAATGAGCAGTTCTTC.

The CDR3 nucleotides are TGTGCCAGCAGCCGTCTCTCCTACGAGCAGTACTTC. This translates into CASSRLSYEQYF. The chain carries TRBV7-2 and TRBJ2-7, with D uncertain. Germline V gene data show CDR1 as SGHTA and CDR2 as FQGNSA. The V end lost 5 bases, the J end lost 0 bases, and 5 bases lay between the germline ends. The CDR3 runs 12 residues.

This chain uses TRBV7-2 with TRBJ2-7; TRBD1 matches at 7 bases. V gave up 5 bases and J gave up 3 bases; unmatched junction bases: 7. CDR1 is SGHTA and CDR2 is FQGNSA in the germline V gene. The CDR3 loop spans 14 amino acids. The CDR3 sequence: CASSASGQLYEQYF. DNA for the CDR3: TGTGCCAGCAGCGCGTCGGGACAGCTCTACGAGCAGTACTTC.